Listed below are T cell receptor beta chains from one sample, sequenced in a study of technical replicates of blood from a few donors. Clones were sequenced by immunoSEQ multiplex PCR, and TCRdb holds only the in-frame ones, with some missing. The table has more than 90,000 clones, around 95% seen once. Sequencing was carried out using T cells isolated from PBMCs. These receptors all stem from a human donor in good health. Each CDR3 is given with its conserved first and last residue. D genes are given only for firm matches. Clone size is stated in some rows and not others, as once, few, many or a class when expanded.

length	J	D	V	size	DNA	CDR3
15	TRBJ1-1	NA	TRBV30	few	TGTGCCTGGACTCACAAGGGGTGGGCGCTTGTCGCAGCTTTCTTT	CAWTHKGWALVAAFF
13	TRBJ2-7	TRBD2	TRBV2	NA	TGTGCCAGGGAGACTAGCGGGAGCTACGAGCAGTACTTC	CARETSGSYEQYF
15	TRBJ1-2	NA	TRBV9	NA	TGTGCCAGCAGCGTATCCGTCTCTTTAAACTATGGCTACACCTTC	CASSVSVSLNYGYTF
12	TRBJ2-7	NA	TRBV9	NA	TGTGCCAGCAGCAGAGAGGGTTACGAGCAGTACTTC	CASSREGYEQYF
14	TRBJ2-1	NA	TRBV30	NA	TGTGCCTGGAGCCCTCCTAACCCCTACAATGAGCAGTTCTTC	CAWSPPNPYNEQFF
13	TRBJ2-5	NA	TRBV18	NA	TGTGCCAGCTCACCATCGTACCAAGAGACCCAGTACTTC	CASSPSYQETQYF
12	TRBJ1-4	NA	TRBV29-1	NA	TGCAGCGTTGAGGAGACAGCCGAAAAACTGTTTTTT	CSVEETAEKLFF
14	TRBJ1-2	TRBD1	TRBV5-4	NA	TGTGCCAGCAGCCTGGACAGGGCTAACTATGGCTACACCTTC	CASSLDRANYGYTF
15	TRBJ2-3	TRBD2	TRBV13	NA	TGTGCCAGCAGACTCACTAGCGGTTACACAGATACGCAGTATTTT	CASRLTSGYTDTQYF
19	TRBJ1-3	TRBD1	TRBV7-3	NA	TGTGCCAGCAGCTTATCCCGGGACAGGGGTAAACGCGATGGAAACACCATATATTTT	CASSLSRDRGKRDGNTIYF
15	TRBJ2-3	NA	TRBV7-2	NA	TGTGCCAGCAGCCTAGGGGCCCTCAAGTTGGATACGCAGTATTTT	CASSLGALKLDTQYF
13	TRBJ1-1	NA	TRBV6-1	NA	TGTGCCAGCAGAGCCAGGGGAAGCACTGAAGCTTTCTTT	CASRARGSTEAFF
12	TRBJ2-2	NA	TRBV5-4	NA	TGTGCCAGCAGCCTCAACACCGGGGAGCTGTTTTTT	CASSLNTGELFF
13	TRBJ1-1	NA	TRBV6-1	NA	TGTGCCAGCAGTGATGACAGCAACACTGAAGCTTTCTTT	CASSDDSNTEAFF
17	TRBJ2-3	TRBD2	TRBV4-1	NA	TGCGCCAGCAGCCAAGAATCGGGTAGCGGGGGCACAGATACGCAGTATTTT	CASSQESGSGGTDTQYF
15	TRBJ1-4	NA	TRBV5-1	NA	TGCGCCAGCAGCTGGCCTACAGGGCCTCGAGAAAAACTGTTTTTT	CASSWPTGPREKLFF
13	TRBJ1-1	NA	TRBV12-5	NA	TGTGCTAGCGAAGGGGACATCTACACTGAAGCTTTCTTT	CASEGDIYTEAFF
14	TRBJ2-3	NA	TRBV7-3	NA	TGTGCCAGCAGCTTTGGGCCTAGCACAGATACGCAGTATTTT	CASSFGPSTDTQYF
16	TRBJ2-1	TRBD2	TRBV4-2	NA	TGTGCCAGCAGCCAAGAGGGGCTAGCGGGGGAGAATGAGCAGTTCTTC	CASSQEGLAGENEQFF
15	TRBJ2-7	TRBD1	TRBV27	NA	TGTGCCAGCAGTTTAGGGACAGGGGGTCACGACGAGCAGTACTTC	CASSLGTGGHDEQYF
15	TRBJ1-3	NA	TRBV29-1	NA	TGCAGCGTTGAAGACCCGGGAGACTCTGGAAACACCATATATTTT	CSVEDPGDSGNTIYF
13	TRBJ2-1	TRBD1	TRBV6-5	NA	TGTGCCAGCAGTTACGGGACAGGGAATGAGCAGTTCTTC	CASSYGTGNEQFF
16	TRBJ2-2	TRBD2	TRBV25-1	NA	TGTGCCAGCAGTGGCCCACTAGCGGGAGGGACCGGGGAGCTGTTTTTT	CASSGPLAGGTGELFF
18	TRBJ2-7	NA	TRBV5-4	NA	TGTGCCAGCAGCTTGCGCGTTACCCGGACAGTTCGGGGTCTCGAGCAGTACTTC	CASSLRVTRTVRGLEQYF
19	TRBJ2-3	TRBD2	TRBV19	NA	TGTGCCAGTAGTATTCCACCGGGACTAGCGGGAGGGCCTGCAGATACGCAGTATTTT	CASSIPPGLAGGPADTQYF
11	TRBJ1-1	NA	TRBV29-1	NA	TGCAGCGTTGGGGGGCTTACTGAAGCTTTCTTT	CSVGGLTEAFF
12	TRBJ1-1	NA	TRBV30	NA	TGTGCCTGGAGTGTACTCTACACTGAAGCTTTCTTT	CAWSVLYTEAFF
14	TRBJ2-3	TRBD2	TRBV14	NA	TGTGCCAGCAGCCAGGCGGGAGGGACAGATACGCAGTATTTT	CASSQAGGTDTQYF